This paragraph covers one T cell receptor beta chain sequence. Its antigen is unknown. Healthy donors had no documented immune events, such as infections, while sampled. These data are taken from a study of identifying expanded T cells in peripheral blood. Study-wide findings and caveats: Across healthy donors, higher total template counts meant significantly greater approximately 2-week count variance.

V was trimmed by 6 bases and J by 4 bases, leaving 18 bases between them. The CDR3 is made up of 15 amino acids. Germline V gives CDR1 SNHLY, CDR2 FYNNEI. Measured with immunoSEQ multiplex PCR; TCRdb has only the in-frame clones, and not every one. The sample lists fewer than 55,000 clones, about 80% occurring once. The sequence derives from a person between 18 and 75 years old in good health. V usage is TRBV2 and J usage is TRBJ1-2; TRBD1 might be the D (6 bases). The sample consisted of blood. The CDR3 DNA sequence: TGTGCCAGCAGCACCATTACCGGACAGATCTATGGCTACACCTTC. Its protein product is CASSTITGQIYGYTF. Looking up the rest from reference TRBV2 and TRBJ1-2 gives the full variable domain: EPEVTQTPSHQVTQMGQEVILRCVPISNHLYFYWYRQILGQKVEFLVSFYNNEISEKSEIFDDQFSVERPDGSNFTLKIRSTKLEDSAMYFCASSTITGQIYGYTFGSGTRLTVV.